The source of this T cell receptor (beta chain) is a study of identifying expanded T cells in peripheral blood. The junction had 5 bases not matched to a gene; V was cut back by 0 bases and J by 2 bases. The CDR3 runs to 16 residues. Germline V lookup: CDR1 MNHEY, CDR2 SVGAGI. TCRdb's table, derived via immunoSEQ multiplex PCR, lists solely in-frame clones and lacks some. Here the sample spans approximately 85,000 clones, about 88% being singletons. To note about this clone: Its cognate antigen is unknown.

General study points: Roughly 1.2 clones differed between technical replicates, versus approximately 16 and 20 over time. Approximately 2-week clone count variance significantly increased as total template count grew.

The sequenced sample was blood. This sequence originates from a person aged 18 to 69 in good health. J is TRBJ2-7 and V is TRBV6-5; 9 bases align to TRBD2. The CDR3, as DNA: TGTGCCAGCAGTTACTCTTTTGCTAGCGGGGCCTACGAGCAGTACTTC. This codes for CASSYSFASGAYEQYF.